Each of the 30 T cell receptor beta chains below was sequenced from the same sample in a study of blood T cells in healthy people across ages. Next came a second PCR, run for roughly 7 to 12 cycles, which used a sample-barcoded 5' primer along with a J-beta primer mix. TCRdb reprocessed the 5' RACE reads with MiXCR, giving one entry per CDR3 protein. The data show some 760,000 distinct CDR3 sequences, approximately 25% seen once. These sequences were also reported in another study, on T cells of mothers and their children.

Sequencing was done on a sample of blood. The receptor set was obtained from a boy between 10 and 17 years old in good health.

This clonotype was seen just once. V gene TRBV7-2 combines with J gene TRBJ2-7; 8 positions match TRBD1. The V gene end was trimmed by 5 bases and the J gene end by 3 bases; junction bases not matched to a gene: 9. CDR1 and CDR2 (germline): SGHTA, FQGNSA. This CDR3 is built from 15 residues. CDR3 DNA sequence: TGTGCCAGCAGCGAAGATGGACAGGGTTACTACGAGCAGTACGTC. This sequence encodes CASSEDGQGYYEQYV.

The chain links TRBV7-9 to TRBJ2-1; D possibly matches TRBD1 or TRBD2 (5 bases each). The CDR3 runs to 15 residues. The V gene's germline CDR1 is SEHNR and CDR2 FQNEAQ (reference sequence). V lost 7 bases and J 5 bases, leaving 18 bases between the germline ends. CDR3 loop: CASNNRDALNNEQFF. Here the CDR3 DNA reads TGTGCCAGCAATAACCGGGACGCCTTAAACAATGAGCAGTTCTTC.

This clonotype was detected only a few times. V and J are TRBV5-1 and TRBJ2-3; 7 nucleotides align to TRBD1. Germline CDR1 is SGHRS and CDR2 is YFSETQ. The ends lost 2 bases at V and 0 bases at J; junction bases unmatched: 6. This CDR3 is built from 16 residues. The chain's CDR3 is CASSFSVTGSTDTQYF. For the CDR3, the DNA is TGCGCCAGCAGCTTTTCGGTGACAGGGAGCACAGATACGCAGTATTTT.

The chain has TRBV20-1 and TRBJ2-3, with 9 bases aligning to TRBD2. The germline V gene has CDR1 DFQATT and CDR2 SNEGSKA (reference sequence). Losses at the gene ends were 0 bases for V and 1 base for J; bases not matched to a gene: 2. This CDR3 has 15 residues. The CDR3, as DNA: TGCAGTGCTAGAGAGGTAGCGGGGGGCACAGATACGCAGTATTTT. Residues: CSAREVAGGTDTQYF.

The chain uses TRBV6-2 or TRBV6-3 and TRBJ2-3; 9 nucleotides align to TRBD2. Germline CDR1 reads MNHEY; CDR2 reads SVGEGT. This CDR3 has 16 residues. Trimming took 5 bases from V and 0 from J; bases not matched to a gene: 6. In DNA, the CDR3 is TGTGCCAGCAGTCACGGGCTAGCGGGGAGCACAGATACGCAGTATTTT. The encoded protein is CASSHGLAGSTDTQYF.

This chain joins TRBV20-1 and TRBJ2-5; 8 bases agree with TRBD2. J lost 6 bases, V lost 3 bases, and 9 bases had no gene match. The CDR3 loop spans 14 amino acids. In germline, CDR1 is DFQATT, CDR2 SNEGSKA (reference sequence). CDR3 residues: CSARAGTRGKTQYF. CDR3 nucleotide sequence: TGCAGTGCTAGGGCCGGGACTAGGGGAAAGACCCAGTACTTC.

This chain connects TRBV25-1 to TRBJ2-1; D gene uncertain. Germline V gives CDR1 MGHDK, CDR2 SYGVNS. Trimming cost V 0 bases and J 4 bases, with 25 bases left between them. The CDR3 consists of 20 residues. DNA of the CDR3: TGTGCCAGCAGTGAATATCCGGGTGCCCAAGTTCCTGGATTTTACAATGAGCAGTTCTTC. Protein product: CASSEYPGAQVPGFYNEQFF.

The rearrangement joins TRBV7-2 to TRBJ1-2, with D possibly being TRBD1 (5 bases). Trimming shortened V by 5 bases and J by 4 bases, and 14 bases separated the two germline ends. The CDR3 has 14 residues. Germline loops: CDR1 SGHTA, CDR2 FQGNSA. The CDR3 here is CASSPDRGIYGYTF. In DNA form, the CDR3 reads TGTGCCAGCAGCCCAGACAGAGGGATCTATGGCTACACCTTC.

This clonotype has only a few counts. The chain recombines TRBV18 with TRBJ2-5, with TRBD2 matching over 7 bases. The J call may be incorrect, as the DNA end agrees better with TRBJ2-1. CDR3 length: 15 amino acids. The V gene's germline CDR1 is KGHSH and CDR2 LQKENI. The CDR3 DNA is TGTGCCAGCTCACCAGGCGGGGGAGCCTACAATGAGCAGTTCTTC. Translating it yields CASSPGGGAYNEQFF.

This clonotype came up many times. The V and J genes are TRBV29-1 and TRBJ1-4, with D unclear. The ends were cut back, 6 bases at V and 7 bases at J, with 15 bases in the middle. Germline V CDR1 and CDR2: SQVTM, ANQGSEA. CDR3 length: 13 residues. Here the CDR3 reads CSVAGAMGEKLFF. The DNA for the CDR3 is TGCAGCGTGGCTGGAGCTATGGGTGAAAAACTGTTTTTT.

This clonotype was detected only once. The junction differs from germline at one of its ends, possibly a read error. The chain uses TRBV7-9 and TRBJ1-1, with D tentatively TRBD1 (5 bases). In germline, CDR1 is SEHNR, CDR2 FQNEAQ (reference sequence). The CDR3 totals 13 residues. Here the CDR3 reads CTSSWGDWAEAFF. DNA of the CDR3: TGTACCAGCAGCTGGGGGGACTGGGCTGAAGCTTTCTTT.

The sample holds a few counts of this clonotype. The J gene is TRBJ2-3, the V gene TRBV4-3; 9 positions match TRBD1. Germline V CDR1 and CDR2: LGHNA, YSLEER. With V trimmed by 4 bases and J by 7 bases, 9 bases remained unmatched. CDR3 length: 15 amino acids. This CDR3 is CASSPDRGNRHTQYF. In nucleotides, the CDR3 is TGCGCCAGCAGCCCGGACAGGGGTAATCGCCATACGCAGTATTTT.

This clonotype has a handful of counts. This chain links TRBV6-2 or TRBV6-3 with TRBJ1-5; D not certain. The germline V gene encodes CDR1 MNHEY and CDR2 SVGEGT. The CDR3 loop spans 15 amino acids. V was shortened by 6 bases and J by 7 bases, with 19 bases between the two germline ends. The CDR3 protein is CASSRTLTGSQPQHF. The CDR3 DNA follows: TGTGCCAGCAGCCGCACGCTCACGGGCAGCCAGCCCCAGCATTTT.

This clonotype was counted a few times. This chain connects TRBV21-1 to TRBJ2-7. TRBV21-1 is a recognized pseudogene. This CDR3 has 14 amino acids. The CDR3 reads CASSPRRVTYEQYF. The CDR3, as DNA: TGTGCCAGCAGCCCCAGAAGAGTCACCTACGAGCAGTACTTC.

The chain carries TRBV7-3 and TRBJ2-1; 9 positions agree with TRBD2. This CDR3 comprises 17 residues. J lost 2 bases, V lost 4 bases, and 9 bases had no gene match. From germline, CDR1 is SGHTA and CDR2 FQGTGA. CDR3 loop: CASSSTHLAGAYNEQFF. Written as DNA, the CDR3 is TGTGCCAGCAGCTCTACCCATTTAGCGGGGGCCTACAATGAGCAGTTCTTC.

The chain uses TRBV7-3 and TRBJ1-2; no definite D call. The CDR3 totals 13 residues. CDR1 SGHTA and CDR2 FQGTGA come from the germline V gene. Trimming pared 2 bases from V and 7 bases from J, leaving 11 bases between. The CDR3 DNA reads TGTGCCAGCAGCTTATCTGGAGGGCTTGGCTACACCTTC. The encoded protein is CASSLSGGLGYTF.

The CDR3 bases are TGTGCCAGCAGGCGAACGGGACAGGGCTTTGAAGCTTTCTTT. It encodes CASRRTGQGFEAFF. The chain uses TRBV6-2 or TRBV6-3 and TRBJ1-1, with 9 bases identical to TRBD1. CDR1 is MNHEY and CDR2 is SVGEGT in the germline V gene. The CDR3 is 14 amino acids. Germline trimming cut 6 bases from V and 7 bases from J; bases unmatched to any gene: 9.

This clonotype was counted between two and nine times. The J gene is TRBJ2-1, the V gene TRBV15; D is uncertain. V lost 3 bases to trimming and J lost 14 bases, with 17 bases between them. Germline-derived CDR1 and CDR2 are LNHNV and YYDKDF (reference sequence). This CDR3 has 13 residues. CDR3 residues: CATSSPGTEDKFF. In DNA, the CDR3 is TGTGCCACCAGCAGCCCTGGAACCGAGGATAAGTTCTTC.

The rearrangement links TRBV2 to TRBJ1-3; a possible D gene is TRBD1 (5 bases). This CDR3 is 16 amino acids long. Germline CDR1 reads SNHLY; CDR2 reads FYNNEI. The V end lost 3 bases, the J end lost 2 bases, and 14 bases lay between the germline ends. The CDR3 DNA sequence: TGTGCCAGCAGTGATATGGGGCAGGGTCCTGGAAACACCATATATTTT. This translates into CASSDMGQGPGNTIYF. Combining the CDR3 with reference TRBV2 and TRBJ1-3 gives the whole variable domain EPEVTQTPSHQVTQMGQEVILRCVPISNHLYFYWYRQILGQKVEFLVSFYNNEISEKSEIFDDQFSVERPDGSNFTLKIRSTKLEDSAMYFCASSDMGQGPGNTIYFGEGSWLTVV.

In this sample, this clonotype turned up a few times. The CDR3 sequence: CAISEEVGRAQYF. CDR3 sequence (DNA): TGTGCCATCAGTGAGGAAGTGGGGAGAGCCCAGTACTTC. The gene calls are TRBV10-3 and TRBJ2-5; possible D gene TRBD2, 5 bases. Germline V gene sequence: CDR1 ENHRY, CDR2 SYGVKD. Between the trimmed V and J ends, which lost 2 bases and 9 bases, there was a span of 13 bases. The CDR3 has 13 amino acids.

Only a few counts were recorded for this clonotype. The V gene is TRBV6-6, the J gene TRBJ2-5, with unresolved D. Near its end, the DNA agrees better with TRBJ2-7, so the J call may be wrong. CDR3 length: 16 residues. The germline V gene has CDR1 MNHNY and CDR2 SVGAGI (reference sequence). CDR3 region: CASSPSRLKESYEQYF. CDR3 bases: TGTGCCAGCAGCCCCTCCCGCTTAAAGGAATCCTACGAGCAGTACTTC.

This clonotype was seen many times. The chain recombines TRBV7-3 with TRBJ2-5; 7 bases fit TRBD2. CDR3 length: 13 residues. Germline assignment: CDR1 SGHTA and CDR2 FQGTGA. J gave up 5 bases and V 0 bases, and 0 bases lay outside the gene matches. The CDR3 DNA reads TGTGCCAGCAGCTTAACGCGGGAGGAGACCCAGTACTTC. It specifies CASSLTREETQYF.

This clonotype occurred a few times. This rearrangement joins TRBV4-2 to TRBJ2-4; D not resolved. V was clipped by 0 bases and J by 2 bases, with 23 bases between them. This CDR3 has 20 amino acids. Germline V gives CDR1 LGHNA, CDR2 YNFKEQ. The CDR3 loop reads CASSQEAVESLIVTKNIQYF. CDR3 nucleotide sequence: TGTGCCAGCAGCCAAGAGGCGGTCGAGTCCCTGATAGTCACCAAAAACATTCAGTACTTC.

In regard to this clonotype: The CDR3 end shows no conserved phenylalanine or tryptophan, and so a read error is likely. The CDR3 DNA reads as TGCAGCGTTGAAGGGACAGGGGGCGGCTACACCCTC. Amino acids: CSVEGTGGGYTL. The chain joins TRBV29-1 to TRBJ1-2; 11 nucleotides match TRBD1. The ends lost 1 base at V and 8 bases at J; junction bases unmatched: 0. Germline V CDR1 and CDR2: SQVTM, ANQGSEA. This CDR3 contains 12 residues.

In regard to this clonotype: An end of the junction does not agree with germline; a read error may underlie this. This rearrangement joins TRBV12-3 or TRBV12-4 to TRBJ2-3; tentative D call: TRBD2 (7 bases). CDR3 length equals 15 residues. CDR3 nucleotide sequence: TGTGCCAGCAGTTTAGCGCTAGGGGGGGCAGATGCGCAGTATTTT. Its translation is CASSLALGGADAQYF.

V is TRBV12-3 or TRBV12-4 and J is TRBJ2-5; D gene uncertain. TRBJ2-1 explains the end of the DNA better; the J call may be wrong. The CDR3 contains 13 residues. Here the CDR3 reads CASRISSYNEQFF. CDR3 bases: TGTGCCAGCAGAATTAGTTCTTACAATGAGCAGTTCTTC.

Worth noting for this clonotype: At one of its ends the junction is not consistent with the germline gene, which may arise from a read error. V usage is TRBV6-2 or TRBV6-3 and J usage is TRBJ2-5; weak D call: TRBD2 (6 bases). Near its end, the DNA agrees better with TRBJ2-7, so the J call may be wrong. CDR1 is MNHEY, CDR2 SVGEGT, per germline. The CDR3 runs 11 residues. CDR3 residues: CANSVGGEQYF. In DNA form, the CDR3 reads TGTGCCAACAGTGTGGGGGGCGAGCAGTACTTC.

In regard to this clonotype: One end of the junction fails to match germline, which may point to a read error. The rearrangement uses TRBV29-1 and TRBJ1-2; the D gene is possibly TRBD1 (6 bases). Germline loops: CDR1 SQVTM, CDR2 ANQGSEA. The CDR3 sequence is 13 residues long. The chain's CDR3 is CSVWGALDYDYTF. For the CDR3, the DNA is TGCAGCGTTTGGGGGGCGCTCGACTATGACTACACCTTC.

The table lists this clonotype with a few counts. Germline is not matched at one junction end, which may reflect a read error. Here the CDR3 DNA reads TGTGCCAGCAGTTTATTCTCCGTAACCACCGGAGAGCTGTTTTTT. Protein sequence: CASSLFSVTTGELFF. V and J are TRBV28 and TRBJ2-2; D is unresolved. Germline V gene lookup returns CDR1 MDHEN and CDR2 SYDVKM. The CDR3 sequence is 15 residues long.

The chain couples TRBV7-2 to TRBJ2-3; D remains unclear. The CDR3 loop spans 15 amino acids. Germline V gene sequence: CDR1 SGHTA, CDR2 FQGNSA. The V end was cut by 2 bases, the J end by 2 bases, with 11 bases between. As DNA, the CDR3 is TGTGCCAGCAGCTTAAACAAGGGCCCCACAGATACGCAGTATTTT. The encoded protein is CASSLNKGPTDTQYF.